This T cell receptor (beta chain) was identified during a study of molecular identifiers for immune sequencing clone quantification. Study-level points and caveats: Jurkat TCR RNA from one cell was spiked into approximately 1 million naive cells, and it was reportedly detectable there.

Source material for naive CD8 libraries was about 19,000 to 1,000,000 sorted cells, with 10%, 30% or 50% RNA. Via MiXCR, TCRdb re-called the PCR reads, giving one row per CDR3 protein. The sample lists 75,000 to 100,000 distinct CDR3 sequences, 19% occurring once. This CDR3 is 15 amino acids long. Germline values: CDR1 LGHNA, CDR2 YSLEER. With 3 bases clipped from V and 1 base from J, the junction kept 2 bases outside the gene matches. Only a few counts were recorded for this clonotype. The antigen is unknown. J is TRBJ1-2 and V is TRBV4-3; 10 nucleotides align to TRBD1. Sequencing input: naive CD8+ T cells from blood, with Jurkat cell RNA spiked in. Subset of the sample: FACS-sorted CD8+CD4-CCR7+CD45RA+ naive T cells. The receptor was isolated from a human donor in good health. Some libraries in this study had Jurkat cell RNA spiked in. The CDR3 coding sequence is TGCGCCAGCAGCCAGGGACAGGGGATTAACTATGGCTACACCTTC. Translating it yields CASSQGQGINYGYTF.